This T cell receptor (beta chain) was found in a study of post-analysis software for immune sequencing data. Findings and limits, study-wide: In patients, TRBV5-6, TRBV5-1 and TRBV20-1 belonged to several TRBV segments found more frequently than in controls.

Researchers reported that TCR beta cDNA libraries carried unique molecular identifiers. A single record per CDR3 protein comes from TCRdb applying MiXCR to the PCR reads. Of 750,000 to 950,000 distinct CDR3 sequences in the sample, 53% are singletons; the top ten hold approximately 4.3%. V shed 7 bases and J shed 6 bases, with 15 bases lying between them. Per the germline V gene, CDR1 is SQVTM and CDR2 is ANQGSEA. This CDR3 region has 12 residues. As concerns this clonotype: What it recognizes is unknown.

Sequencing input: blood. This TCR derives from a girl aged 5-17 years with multiple sclerosis. This chain joins TRBV29-1 and TRBJ1-1; tentatively, D is TRBD1 (6 bases). The CDR3 nucleotides are TGCAGCGCCCTTAGGGGGGTGGCTGAAGCTTTCTTT. Protein product: CSALRGVAEAFF.